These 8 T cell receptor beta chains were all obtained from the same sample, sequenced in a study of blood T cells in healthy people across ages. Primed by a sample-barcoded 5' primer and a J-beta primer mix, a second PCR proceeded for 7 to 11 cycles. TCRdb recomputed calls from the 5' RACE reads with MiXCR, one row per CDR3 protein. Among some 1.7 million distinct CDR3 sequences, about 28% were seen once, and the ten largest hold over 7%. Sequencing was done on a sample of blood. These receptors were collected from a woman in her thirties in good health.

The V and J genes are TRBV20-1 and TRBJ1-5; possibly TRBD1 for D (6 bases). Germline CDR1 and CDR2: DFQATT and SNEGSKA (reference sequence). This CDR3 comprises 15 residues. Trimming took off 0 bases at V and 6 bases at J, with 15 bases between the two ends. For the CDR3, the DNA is TGCAGTGCTAGAGAGGGGGGCAGAGGGACTCAGCCCCAGCATTTT. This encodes CSAREGGRGTQPQHF.

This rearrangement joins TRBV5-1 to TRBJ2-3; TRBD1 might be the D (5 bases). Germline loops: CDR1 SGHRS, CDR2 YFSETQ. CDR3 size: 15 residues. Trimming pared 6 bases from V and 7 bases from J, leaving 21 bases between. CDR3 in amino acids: CASTAGFGVVNTQYF. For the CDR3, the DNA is TGCGCCAGCACCGCAGGGTTTGGCGTGGTTAATACGCAGTATTTT.

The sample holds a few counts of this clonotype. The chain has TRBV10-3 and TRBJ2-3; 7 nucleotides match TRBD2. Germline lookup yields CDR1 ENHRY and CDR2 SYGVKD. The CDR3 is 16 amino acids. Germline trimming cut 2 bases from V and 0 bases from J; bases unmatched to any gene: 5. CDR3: CAISEGRGSSTDTQYF. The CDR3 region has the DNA TGTGCCATCAGTGAGGGGAGGGGCTCTAGCACAGATACGCAGTATTTT.

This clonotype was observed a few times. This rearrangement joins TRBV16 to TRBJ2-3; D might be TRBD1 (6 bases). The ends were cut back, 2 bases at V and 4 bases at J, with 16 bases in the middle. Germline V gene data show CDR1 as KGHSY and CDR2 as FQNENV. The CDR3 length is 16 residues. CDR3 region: CASSQTHTGMADTQYF. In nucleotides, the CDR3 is TGTGCCAGCAGCCAAACTCATACAGGGATGGCAGATACGCAGTATTTT.

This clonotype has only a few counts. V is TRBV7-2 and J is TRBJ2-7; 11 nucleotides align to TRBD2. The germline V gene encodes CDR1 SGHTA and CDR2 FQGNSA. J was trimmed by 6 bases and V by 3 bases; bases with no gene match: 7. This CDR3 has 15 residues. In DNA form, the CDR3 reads TGTGCCAGCAGCTTTAGCGGGAGGGCCCTCGGCGAGCAGTACTTC. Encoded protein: CASSFSGRALGEQYF. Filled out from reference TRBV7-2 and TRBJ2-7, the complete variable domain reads GAGVSQSPSNKVTEKGKDVELRCDPISGHTALYWYRQSLGQGLEFLIYFQGNSAPDKSGLPSDRFSAERTGGSVSTLTIQRTQQEDSAVYLCASSFSGRALGEQYFGPGTRLTVT.

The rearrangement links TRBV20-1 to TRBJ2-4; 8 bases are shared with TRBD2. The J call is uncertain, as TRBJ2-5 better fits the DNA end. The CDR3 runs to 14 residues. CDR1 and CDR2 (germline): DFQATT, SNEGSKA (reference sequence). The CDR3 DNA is TGCAGTGCTAAGACTAGCGACGTCCAAGAGACCCAGTACTTC. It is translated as CSAKTSDVQETQYF.

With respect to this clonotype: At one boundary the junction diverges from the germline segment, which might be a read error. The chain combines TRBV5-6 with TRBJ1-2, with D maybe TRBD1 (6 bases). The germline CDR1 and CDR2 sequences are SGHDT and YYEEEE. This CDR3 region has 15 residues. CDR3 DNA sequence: TGTGCCGGCAGCGCGATACAGGGCGGTGGCTATGGCTACACCTTC. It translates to CAGSAIQGGGYGYTF.

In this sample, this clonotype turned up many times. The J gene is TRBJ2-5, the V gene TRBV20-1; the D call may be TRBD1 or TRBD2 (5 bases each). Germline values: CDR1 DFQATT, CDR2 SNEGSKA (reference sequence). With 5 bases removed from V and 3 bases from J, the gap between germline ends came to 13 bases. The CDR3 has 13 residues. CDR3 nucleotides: TGCAGTGCTCCGGTTTTGGGGGAAGAGACCCAGTACTTC. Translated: CSAPVLGEETQYF.